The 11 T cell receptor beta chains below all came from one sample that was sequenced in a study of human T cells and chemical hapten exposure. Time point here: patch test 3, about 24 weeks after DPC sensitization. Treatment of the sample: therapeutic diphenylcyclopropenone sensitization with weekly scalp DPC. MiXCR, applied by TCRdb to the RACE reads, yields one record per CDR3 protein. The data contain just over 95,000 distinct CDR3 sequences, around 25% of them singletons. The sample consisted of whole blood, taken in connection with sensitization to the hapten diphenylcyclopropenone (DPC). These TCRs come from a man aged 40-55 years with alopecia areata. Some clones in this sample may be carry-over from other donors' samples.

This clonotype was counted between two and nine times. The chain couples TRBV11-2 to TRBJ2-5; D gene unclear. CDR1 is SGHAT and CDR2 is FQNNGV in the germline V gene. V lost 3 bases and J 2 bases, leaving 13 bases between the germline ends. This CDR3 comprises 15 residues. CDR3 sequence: CASSFGRNGQETQYF. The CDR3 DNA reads TGTGCCAGCAGCTTTGGGCGGAACGGGCAAGAGACCCAGTACTTC.

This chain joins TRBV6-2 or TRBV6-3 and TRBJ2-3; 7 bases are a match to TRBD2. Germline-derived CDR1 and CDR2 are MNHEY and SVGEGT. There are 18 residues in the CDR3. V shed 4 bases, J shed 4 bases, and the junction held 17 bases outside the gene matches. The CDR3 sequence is CASSSPPGVAGGPDTQYF. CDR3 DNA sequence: TGTGCCAGCAGTTCCCCTCCAGGAGTAGCGGGTGGCCCAGATACGCAGTATTTT.

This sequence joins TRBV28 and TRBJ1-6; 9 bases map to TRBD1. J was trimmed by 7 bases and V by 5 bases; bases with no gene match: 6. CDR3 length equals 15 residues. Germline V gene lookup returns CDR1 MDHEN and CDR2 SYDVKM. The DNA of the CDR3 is TGTGCCAGCAGTAAAGGGACAGGGAAGAATTCACCCCTCCACTTT. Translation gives CASSKGTGKNSPLHF.

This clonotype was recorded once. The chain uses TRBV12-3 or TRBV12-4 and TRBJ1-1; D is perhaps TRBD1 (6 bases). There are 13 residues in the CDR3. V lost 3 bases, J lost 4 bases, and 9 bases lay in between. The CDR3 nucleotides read TGTGCCAGCAGTTTTCGGGGGGCCACTGAAGCTTTCTTT. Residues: CASSFRGATEAFF.

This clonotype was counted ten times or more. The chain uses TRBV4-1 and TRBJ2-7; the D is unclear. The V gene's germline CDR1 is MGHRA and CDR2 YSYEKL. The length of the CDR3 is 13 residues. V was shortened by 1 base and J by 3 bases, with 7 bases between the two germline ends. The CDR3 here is CASSQVRSYEQYF. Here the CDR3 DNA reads TGCGCCAGCAGCCAAGTCCGAAGCTACGAGCAGTACTTC.

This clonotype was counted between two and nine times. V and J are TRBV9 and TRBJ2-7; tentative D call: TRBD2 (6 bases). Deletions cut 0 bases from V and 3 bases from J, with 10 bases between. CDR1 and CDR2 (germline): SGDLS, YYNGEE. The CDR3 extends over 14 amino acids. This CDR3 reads CASSVAEGSYEQYF. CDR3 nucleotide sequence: TGTGCCAGCAGCGTAGCGGAGGGGAGCTACGAGCAGTACTTC.

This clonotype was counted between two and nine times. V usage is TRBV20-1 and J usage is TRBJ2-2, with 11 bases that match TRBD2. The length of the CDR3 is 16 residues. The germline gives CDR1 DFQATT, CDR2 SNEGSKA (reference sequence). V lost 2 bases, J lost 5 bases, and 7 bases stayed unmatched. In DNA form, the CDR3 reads TGCAGTGCTAGAACGCTAGCGGGAGGCCCGACCGGGGAGCTGTTTTTT. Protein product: CSARTLAGGPTGELFF.

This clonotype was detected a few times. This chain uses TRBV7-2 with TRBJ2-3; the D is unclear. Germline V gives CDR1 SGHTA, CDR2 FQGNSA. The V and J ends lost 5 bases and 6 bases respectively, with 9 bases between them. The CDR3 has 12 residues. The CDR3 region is CASSLRLDTQYF. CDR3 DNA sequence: TGTGCCAGCAGCCTGCGCCTCGATACGCAGTATTTT.

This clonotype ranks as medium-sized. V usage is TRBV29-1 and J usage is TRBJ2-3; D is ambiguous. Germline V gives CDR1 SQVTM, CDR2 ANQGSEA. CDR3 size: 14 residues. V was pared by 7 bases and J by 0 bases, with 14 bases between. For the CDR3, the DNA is TGCAGCGAATCGCTAGGAAGTAGCACAGATACGCAGTATTTT. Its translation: CSESLGSSTDTQYF.

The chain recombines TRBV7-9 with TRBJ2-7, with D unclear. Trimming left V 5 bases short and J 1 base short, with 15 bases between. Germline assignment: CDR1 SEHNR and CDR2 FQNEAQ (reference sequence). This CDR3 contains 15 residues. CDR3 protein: CASSPVGGASYEQYF. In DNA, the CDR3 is TGTGCCAGCAGCCCTGTGGGCGGAGCTTCCTACGAGCAGTACTTC.

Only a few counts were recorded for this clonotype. CDR3 sequence reads: CASLGFTPLNTGELFF. The CDR3 bases are TGTGCCAGCCTGGGCTTCACCCCTCTTAACACCGGGGAGCTGTTTTTT. This rearrangement joins TRBV7-9 to TRBJ2-2, with unresolved D. Germline V gene sequence: CDR1 SEHNR, CDR2 FQNEAQ (reference sequence). The CDR3 has 16 amino acids. The ends were cut back, 8 bases at V and 2 bases at J, with 18 bases in the middle.